The TCR beta chain described here comes from a study of T cell changes during pregnancy in multiple sclerosis. Only in-frame clones appear in the TCRdb table, and some are missing; sequencing was by immunoSEQ multiplex PCR. Here the sample spans about 73,000 clones, almost 95% being singletons. J gave up 4 bases and V 5 bases, and 8 bases lay outside the gene matches. This CDR3 has 14 amino acids. Per germline, CDR1 MNHEY and CDR2 SMNVEV (reference sequence). The source material was peripheral blood, sampled in the third trimester of pregnancy. This receptor was obtained from a female donor in good health, enrolled as a control in a pregnancy study. The J gene is TRBJ2-7, the V gene TRBV27; 7 bases match TRBD1. CDR3 in amino acids: CASSMSTGSYEQYF. For the CDR3, the DNA is TGTGCCAGCAGTATGTCGACAGGGAGTTACGAGCAGTACTTC.